Presented here are 10 T cell receptor beta chains from one specimen sequenced in a study of blood T cells in healthy people across ages. A second PCR, run for about 6 to 11 cycles, used a sample-barcoded 5' primer plus a J-beta primer mix. TCRdb passed the 5' RACE reads through MiXCR, listing each CDR3 protein once. The sample has 1.5 million to 2 million distinct CDR3 sequences, 30% to 35% seen once; the top ten hold about 11%. Sample: blood. Receptors originate from a woman aged 25 to 39 in good health.

This clonotype was recorded at least ten times. The J gene is TRBJ2-3, the V gene TRBV7-2; D possibly corresponds to TRBD2 (5 bases). Looked up from germline, CDR1 is SGHTA and CDR2 is FQGNSA. V gave up 8 bases and J gave up 4 bases, with 22 bases separating them. The CDR3 is 16 residues long. The CDR3 here is CASRPVIQSAADTQYF. The CDR3 region has the DNA TGTGCCAGCCGACCGGTCATACAGTCAGCGGCAGATACGCAGTATTTT. Filled out from reference TRBV7-2 and TRBJ2-3, the complete variable domain reads GAGVSQSPSNKVTEKGKDVELRCDPISGHTALYWYRQSLGQGLEFLIYFQGNSAPDKSGLPSDRFSAERTGGSVSTLTIQRTQQEDSAVYLCASRPVIQSAADTQYFGPGTRLTVL.

V is TRBV20-1 and J is TRBJ2-7; D possibly corresponds to TRBD2 (7 bases). Trimming shortened V by 6 bases and J by 2 bases, and 17 bases separated the two germline ends. The length of the CDR3 is 14 residues. From germline, CDR1 is DFQATT and CDR2 SNEGSKA (reference sequence). For the CDR3, the DNA is TGCAGTGCCCCCCGCGGGGGCAGTACCTACGAGCAGTACTTC. Protein sequence: CSAPRGGSTYEQYF.

Concerning this clonotype: An end of the junction differs from the germline gene, which may be a read error. This chain uses TRBV3-1 with TRBJ2-1, with D possibly TRBD2 on 5 matching bases. There are 17 residues in the CDR3. Germline lookup yields CDR1 LGHDT and CDR2 YNNKEL (reference sequence). The CDR3 loop is CASSQDLRLGGYDEQFF. For the CDR3, the DNA is TGTGCCAGCAGCCAAGATCTGCGGCTAGGAGGCTACGATGAGCAGTTCTTC.

This clonotype was seen only a few times. This rearrangement joins TRBV4-1 to TRBJ2-1, with TRBD1 identical over 8 bases. With 1 base clipped from V and 1 base from J, the junction kept 3 bases outside the gene matches. This CDR3 is built from 16 residues. CDR1 and CDR2 (germline): MGHRA, YSYEKL. CDR3 sequence (DNA): TGCGCCAGCAGCCAAGTCGGGACAGGTTCCTACAATGAGCAGTTCTTC. Its protein is CASSQVGTGSYNEQFF.

This clonotype came up a few times. The V gene is TRBV3-1, the J gene TRBJ2-5; perhaps TRBD1 as D (5 bases). CDR1 LGHDT and CDR2 YNNKEL come from the germline V gene (reference sequence). The CDR3 loop spans 14 amino acids. Trimming left V 2 bases short and J 4 bases short, with 11 bases between. The CDR3 nucleotides read TGTGCCAGCAGCCAAACCGACAGAAGAGAGACCCAGTACTTC. This sequence encodes CASSQTDRRETQYF.

This clonotype was seen at least ten times. The chain uses TRBV4-1 and TRBJ2-1; 9 bases are a match to TRBD2. CDR1 and CDR2 (germline): MGHRA, YSYEKL. Losses at the gene ends were 4 bases for V and 7 bases for J; bases not matched to a gene: 11. The CDR3 has 16 residues. The CDR3 region has the DNA TGCGCCAGCAGCCCCCACGGGGCTAGCGGGACAAATGAGCAGTTCTTC. This codes for CASSPHGASGTNEQFF.

This rearrangement joins TRBV29-1 to TRBJ2-3; 14 bases are shared with TRBD2. The trim removed 4 bases at V and 3 bases at J, leaving 9 bases unmatched. CDR1 is SQVTM, CDR2 ANQGSEA, per germline. The CDR3 has 17 amino acids. The CDR3, as DNA: TGCAGCGTTGGGGGACTAGCGGGAGATGGTGTGACAGATACGCAGTATTTT. Protein: CSVGGLAGDGVTDTQYF.

This clonotype appeared a few times. This chain links TRBV5-1 with TRBJ1-2; possible D gene TRBD1, 5 bases. V shed 0 bases and J shed 5 bases, with 11 bases lying between them. This CDR3 has 14 amino acids. Germline CDR1 SGHRS, CDR2 YFSETQ. Here the CDR3 DNA reads TGCGCCAGCAGCTTGGAGGCAGGGACGTATGGCTACACCTTC. Its translation is CASSLEAGTYGYTF. Together with reference TRBV5-1 and TRBJ1-2, the CDR3 gives the full variable domain: KAGVTQTPRYLIKTRGQQVTLSCSPISGHRSVSWYQQTPGQGLQFLFEYFSETQRNKGNFPGRFSGRQFSNSRSEMNVSTLELGDSALYLCASSLEAGTYGYTFGSGTRLTVV.

This clonotype was found many times. This chain links TRBV7-2 with TRBJ2-7; D unclear. This CDR3 is 15 amino acids long. V lost 5 bases and J 6 bases, leaving 20 bases between the germline ends. CDR1 SGHTA and CDR2 FQGNSA come from the germline V gene. CDR3 bases: TGTGCCAGCAGCCGAGCCGGGTCCCTGCCGAGCGAGCAGTACTTC. Its protein is CASSRAGSLPSEQYF. The full variable domain, in which reference TRBV7-2 and TRBJ2-7 provide the parts outside the CDR3, is GAGVSQSPSNKVTEKGKDVELRCDPISGHTALYWYRQSLGQGLEFLIYFQGNSAPDKSGLPSDRFSAERTGGSVSTLTIQRTQQEDSAVYLCASSRAGSLPSEQYFGPGTRLTVT.

The chain couples TRBV6-5 to TRBJ1-1; D gene unclear. Germline assignment: CDR1 MNHEY and CDR2 SVGAGI. The V and J ends lost 2 bases and 3 bases respectively, with 10 bases between them. The CDR3 has 14 residues. Here the CDR3 reads CASSYLGLHTEAFF. CDR3 coding DNA: TGTGCCAGCAGTTACCTGGGGTTGCACACTGAAGCTTTCTTT.